This TCR beta chain appears in the sequencing data of a study of shared clonotypes between healthy human individuals. Study summary: The donor pool was made up of a couple of women and a few men aged 18 to 49. General study findings and limits: Several donors showed sharing of 4.5% to 5% of naive CD4 clonotypes. How much donors shared clonotypes was expected to be affected by sequencing depth.

Clones were read by immunoSEQ multiplex PCR, and TCRdb kept only the in-frame ones, dropping some. The sample has roughly 1.5 million clones; 95% to 99% are singletons. As for this clone: Its antigen is not known.

The study enrolled healthy HIV-negative adults without recent acute infections or vaccinations as donors. Germline loops: CDR1 SGHRS, CDR2 YFSETQ. Trimming removed 3 bases at V and 7 bases at J, with 22 bases between. The CDR3 has 16 residues. This chain links TRBV5-1 with TRBJ1-1; D not resolved. The sample comprised naive CD4+ T cells sorted from blood. As for subset: CD45RA+ positively selected. This TCR came from a man aged 25-40 years in good health. The CDR3: CASSSGSTGLYNEAFF. The CDR3 nucleotides read TGCGCCAGCAGCTCCGGGTCGACTGGACTCTACAATGAAGCTTTCTTT.